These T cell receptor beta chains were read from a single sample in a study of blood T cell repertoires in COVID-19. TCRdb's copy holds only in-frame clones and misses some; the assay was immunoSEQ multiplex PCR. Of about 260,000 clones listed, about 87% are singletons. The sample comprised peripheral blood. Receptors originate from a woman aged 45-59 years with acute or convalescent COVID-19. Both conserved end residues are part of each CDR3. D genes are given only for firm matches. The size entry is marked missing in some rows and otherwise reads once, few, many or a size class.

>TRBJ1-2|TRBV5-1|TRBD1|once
TGCGCCAGCAGCCCCCAGACAGGGAACTATGGCTACACCTTC
CASSPQTGNYGYTF
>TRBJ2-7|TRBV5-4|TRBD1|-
TGTGCCAGCAGCTCAAAACAGGGGGCGCGTGAGCAGTACTTC
CASSSKQGAREQYF
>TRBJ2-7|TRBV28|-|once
TGTGCCAGCAGTGAACCCCAGCGGGACGAGCAGTACTTC
CASSEPQRDEQYF
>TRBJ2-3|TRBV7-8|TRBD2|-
TGTGCCAGCAGGATCCTTTTTTTCCAGCGGGGGCGCACAGATACGCAGTATTTT
CASRILFFQRGRTDTQYF
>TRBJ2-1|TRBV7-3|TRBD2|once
TGTGCCAGCAGCTTCTCTCTAGCGGGAGTAGGTGAGCAGTTCTTC
CASSFSLAGVGEQFF
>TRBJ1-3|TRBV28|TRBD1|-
TGTGCCAGCAATTCAGGGGGCCTGGGAAACACCATATATTTT
CASNSGGLGNTIYF
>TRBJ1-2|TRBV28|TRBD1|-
TGTGCCAGCAGTTTATTAGGCAGGGGGACCTATGGCTACACCTTC
CASSLLGRGTYGYTF
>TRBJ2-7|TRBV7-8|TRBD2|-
TGTGCCAGCCACGATACTAGCGGGAGCTTGTACGAGCAGTACTTC
CASHDTSGSLYEQYF
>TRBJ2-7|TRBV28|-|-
TGTGCCAGCAGAGCAAGGGGGTCAGGCTCCTACGAGCAGTACTTC
CASRARGSGSYEQYF
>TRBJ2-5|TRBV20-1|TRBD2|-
TGCAGTGCTAGTCCCCTAGCGGGAGGTGAGGAGACCCAGTACTTC
CSASPLAGGEETQYF
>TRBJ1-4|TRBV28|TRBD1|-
TGTGCCAGCAGTTCTCCCTTGGGACAGACAACTAATGAAAAACTGTTTTTT
CASSSPLGQTTNEKLFF
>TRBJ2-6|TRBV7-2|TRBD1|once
TGTGCCAGCAGCTTCACAGGGGCTGGGGCCAACGTCCTGACTTTC
CASSFTGAGANVLTF